The TCR beta chain described here comes from a study of blood T cell repertoires in COVID-19. Study-level background: Specimens from acute and convalescent COVID-19 originated in the United States, Italy and Spain. T cells, B-cell-depleted T cells, or PBMCs provided the cDNA or gDNA that served as material.

Under the authors' procedure: Cell counts per sample came from amplifying reference gene primers. Assay: immunoSEQ multiplex PCR; the TCRdb copy retains only in-frame clones and omits some. That table supplies the V and J calls and clone size; D and trimming were determined from the DNA. Of about 360,000 clones in the sample, 70% to 85% were seen once. CDR1 SGHRS and CDR2 YFSETQ come from the germline V gene. The CDR3 has 15 amino acids. The V and J ends lost 4 bases and 6 bases, in that order; junction bases with no gene match: 3. The source material was peripheral blood. This sequence joins TRBV5-1 and TRBJ1-6, with 11 bases identical to TRBD1. The sequence derives from a human donor with acute or convalescent COVID-19. The donor label of this sample is uncertain. Written as DNA, the CDR3 is TGCGCCAGCAGCCCGGGGACAGGGGGTAATTCACCCCTCCACTTT. Its protein product is CASSPGTGGNSPLHF.